Given below is one TCR beta chain in context. This sample also contains other DNA sequences that code for the same CDR3. The entry originates in a study of shared clonotypes between healthy human individuals. Libraries were prepared by immunoSEQ multiplex PCR; TCRdb keeps only in-frame clonotypes and omits some of them. The data contain about 1,800,000 clones, approximately 94% of them singletons. Terminally differentiated effector memory CD45RA+ cells were excluded by CCR7 positive selection of CD45RO-negative cells. This clonotype was obtained from a man between 18 and 35 years old in good health. The specimen was naive CD8+ T cells sorted from blood.

The DNA of the CDR3 is TGTGCCAGCAGTTTGAGCGGGGGGGAAGAGACCCAGTACTTC. Protein product: CASSLSGGEETQYF. The chain carries TRBV27 and TRBJ2-5; the match to TRBD2 covers 10 bases. Germline-derived CDR1 and CDR2 are MNHEY and SMNVEV (reference sequence). There are 14 residues in the CDR3. V lost 3 bases and J lost 3; bases outside the gene matches: 1.